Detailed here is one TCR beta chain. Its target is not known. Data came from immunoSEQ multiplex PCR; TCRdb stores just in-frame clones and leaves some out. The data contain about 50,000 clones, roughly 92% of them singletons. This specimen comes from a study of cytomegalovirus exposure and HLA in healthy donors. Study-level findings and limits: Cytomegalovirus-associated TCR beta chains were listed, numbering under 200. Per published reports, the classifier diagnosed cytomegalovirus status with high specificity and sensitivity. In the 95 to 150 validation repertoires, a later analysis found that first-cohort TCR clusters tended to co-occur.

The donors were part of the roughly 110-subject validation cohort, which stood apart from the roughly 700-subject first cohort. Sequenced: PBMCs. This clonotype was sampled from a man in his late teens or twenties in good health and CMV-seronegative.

The CDR3 nucleotides read TGCGCCAGCAGCTTGCAACAGGGGATGGGGGACACTGAAGCTTTCTTT. Protein sequence: CASSLQQGMGDTEAFF. The chain carries TRBV5-1 and TRBJ1-1, with 7 positions matching TRBD1. After removal of 1 base from V and 3 bases from J, the junction contained 9 bases not matched to a gene. CDR1 and CDR2 from the germline V gene are SGHRS and YFSETQ. CDR3 length equals 16 residues.